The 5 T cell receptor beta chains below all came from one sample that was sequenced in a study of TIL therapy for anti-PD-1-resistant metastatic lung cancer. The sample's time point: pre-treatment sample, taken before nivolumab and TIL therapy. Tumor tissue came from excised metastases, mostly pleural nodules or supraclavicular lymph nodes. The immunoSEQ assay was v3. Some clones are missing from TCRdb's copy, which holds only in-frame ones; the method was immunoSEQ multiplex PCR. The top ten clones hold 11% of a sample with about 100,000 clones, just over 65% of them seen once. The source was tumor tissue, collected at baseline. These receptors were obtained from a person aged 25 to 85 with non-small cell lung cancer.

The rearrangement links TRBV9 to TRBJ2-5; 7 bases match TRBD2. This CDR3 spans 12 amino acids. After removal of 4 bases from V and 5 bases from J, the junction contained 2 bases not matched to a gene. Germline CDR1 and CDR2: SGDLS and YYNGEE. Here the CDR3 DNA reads TGTGCCAGCAGCAAGGGAGGGGAGACCCAGTACTTC. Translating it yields CASSKGGETQYF.

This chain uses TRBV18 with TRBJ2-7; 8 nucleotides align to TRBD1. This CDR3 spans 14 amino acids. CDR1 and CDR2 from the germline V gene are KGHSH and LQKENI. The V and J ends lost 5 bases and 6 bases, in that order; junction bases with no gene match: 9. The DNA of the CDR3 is TGTGCCAGCTCAGTACCGGCACAGGGGGGCGAGCAGTACTTC. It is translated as CASSVPAQGGEQYF.

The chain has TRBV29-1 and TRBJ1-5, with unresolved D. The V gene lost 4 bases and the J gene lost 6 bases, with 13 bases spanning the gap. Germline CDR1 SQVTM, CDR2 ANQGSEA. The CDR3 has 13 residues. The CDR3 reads CSVVERFGQPQHF. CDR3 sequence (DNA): TGCAGCGTTGTCGAAAGGTTCGGTCAGCCCCAGCATTTT.

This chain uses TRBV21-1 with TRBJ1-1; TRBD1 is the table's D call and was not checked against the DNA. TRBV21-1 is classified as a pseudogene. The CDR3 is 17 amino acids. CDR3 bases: TGTGCCAGCAGCAAAAGTGGTACACCATTTTTTAACACTGAAGCTTTCTTT. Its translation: CASSKSGTPFFNTEAFF.

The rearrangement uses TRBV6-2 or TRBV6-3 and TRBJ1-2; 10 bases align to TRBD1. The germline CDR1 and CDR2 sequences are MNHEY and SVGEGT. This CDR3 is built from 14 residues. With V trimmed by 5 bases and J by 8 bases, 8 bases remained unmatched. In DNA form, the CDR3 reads TGTGCCAGCAGTACCCGACAGGGGGCGCGGGGCTACACCTTC. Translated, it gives CASSTRQGARGYTF.